These 21 T cell receptor beta chains came from one sample sequenced in a study of blood T cell repertoires in COVID-19. Sequencing used immunoSEQ multiplex PCR; TCRdb keeps in-frame clones, though not all of them. The repertoire holds fewer than 250,000 clones, approximately 85% seen once, with around 0.96% in the top ten. The sequenced material came from peripheral blood. Every receptor here comes from a man between 40 and 49 years old with acute or convalescent COVID-19.

The chain links TRBV7-2 to TRBJ2-5, with D tentatively TRBD2 (6 bases). The germline gives CDR1 SGHTA, CDR2 FQGNSA. This CDR3 is built from 13 residues. Trimming took off 1 base at V and 5 bases at J, with 8 bases between the two ends. The CDR3: CASSLERGETQYF. The CDR3 DNA reads as TGTGCCAGCAGCTTAGAACGGGGGGAGACCCAGTACTTC. Using reference TRBV7-2 and TRBJ2-5 for the parts outside the CDR3, the full variable domain is GAGVSQSPSNKVTEKGKDVELRCDPISGHTALYWYRQSLGQGLEFLIYFQGNSAPDKSGLPSDRFSAERTGGSVSTLTIQRTQQEDSAVYLCASSLERGETQYFGPGTRLLVL.

This clone was seen a single time. The gene calls are TRBV30 and TRBJ1-4; TRBD1 aligns across 10 bases. The junction had 3 bases not matched to a gene; V was cut back by 0 bases and J by 5 bases. This CDR3 has 15 residues. Germline V gene lookup returns CDR1 GTSNPN and CDR2 SVGIG (reference sequence). The CDR3 sequence: CAWSVGGQGNEKLFF. Written as DNA, the CDR3 is TGTGCCTGGAGTGTAGGGGGACAGGGGAATGAAAAACTGTTTTTT.

This clone showed up just once. The chain employs TRBV5-4 and TRBJ1-6; TRBD1 matches at 9 bases. With 4 bases clipped from V and 7 bases from J, the junction kept 15 bases outside the gene matches. Germline-derived CDR1 and CDR2 are SGHNT and YYREEE (reference sequence). CDR3 length: 18 amino acids. CDR3 residues: CASSGTTGGGWPNSPLHF. CDR3 bases: TGTGCCAGCAGCGGTACCACAGGGGGCGGCTGGCCAAATTCACCCCTCCACTTT.

The rearrangement links TRBV6-4 to TRBJ2-3; D call uncertain. The CDR3 is made up of 13 amino acids. Germline V CDR1 and CDR2: MRHNA, SNTAGT. With 4 bases removed from V and 5 bases from J, the gap between germline ends came to 10 bases. The CDR3: CASSARAEDTQYF. The CDR3 nucleotides read TGTGCCAGCAGTGCTCGAGCCGAAGATACGCAGTATTTT.

The chain uses TRBV30 and TRBJ1-3, with 7 bases matching TRBD1. The germline V gene has CDR1 GTSNPN and CDR2 SVGIG (reference sequence). The CDR3 has 16 amino acids. V shed 2 bases, J shed 1 base, and the junction held 8 bases outside the gene matches. CDR3 coding DNA: TGTGCCTGGAGTTCCGGGACAGACCCTTCTGGAAACACCATATATTTT. Translation gives CAWSSGTDPSGNTIYF.

The chain has TRBV19 and TRBJ1-5; TRBD1 might be the D (5 bases). The V and J ends lost 7 bases and 3 bases respectively, with 10 bases between them. Germline CDR1 is LNHDA and CDR2 is SQIVND (reference sequence). The CDR3 has 13 residues. CDR3 nucleotides: TGTGCCAGTACTAGGGGTTACAATCAGCCCCAGCATTTT. Protein sequence: CASTRGYNQPQHF.

The chain's CDR3 is CASSLAGTGRAKNIQYF. As DNA, the CDR3 is TGTGCCAGCAGCTTAGCAGGTACAGGGAGAGCCAAAAACATTCAGTACTTC. V gene TRBV7-2 combines with J gene TRBJ2-4; possibly TRBD1 for D (6 bases). The CDR3 is 17 amino acids. Germline CDR1 and CDR2: SGHTA and FQGNSA. Deletions cut 0 bases from V and 0 bases from J, with 12 bases between.

The chain joins TRBV7-9 to TRBJ1-3; tentative D call: TRBD1 (6 bases). From germline, CDR1 is SEHNR and CDR2 FQNEAQ (reference sequence). The CDR3 spans 15 residues. The germline V and J ends were trimmed by 5 bases and 4 bases, with 15 bases remaining between them. CDR3 amino acids: CASSSTGSEGNTIYF. The CDR3 nucleotides are TGTGCCAGCAGCAGTACAGGGAGTGAAGGAAACACCATATATTTT.

This clone was detected only once. V usage is TRBV7-9 and J usage is TRBJ1-1; 8 nucleotides match TRBD1. V lost 5 bases to trimming and J lost 3 bases; unmatched junction nucleotides: 8. The CDR3 is 15 amino acids. Germline V gives CDR1 SEHNR, CDR2 FQNEAQ (reference sequence). This chain's CDR3 is CASSLGDRGYTEAFF. The CDR3 nucleotides are TGTGCCAGCAGCCTAGGCGACAGGGGATACACTGAAGCTTTCTTT.

J is TRBJ2-5 and V is TRBV5-1, with 7 bases fitting TRBD1. The junction had 2 bases not matched to a gene; V was cut back by 2 bases and J by 4 bases. Per germline, CDR1 SGHRS and CDR2 YFSETQ. CDR3 length: 13 amino acids. The chain's CDR3 is CASSFYRGETQYF. The CDR3 nucleotides read TGCGCCAGCAGCTTTTACAGGGGAGAGACCCAGTACTTC. Full variable domain (missing parts from reference TRBV5-1 and TRBJ2-5): KAGVTQTPRYLIKTRGQQVTLSCSPISGHRSVSWYQQTPGQGLQFLFEYFSETQRNKGNFPGRFSGRQFSNSRSEMNVSTLELGDSALYLCASSFYRGETQYFGPGTRLLVL.

The chain has TRBV5-4 and TRBJ1-4; D is perhaps TRBD1 (6 bases). Trimming removed 7 bases from V and 8 bases from J, with 15 bases in between. Germline V lookup: CDR1 SGHNT, CDR2 YYREEE (reference sequence). CDR3 length equals 13 residues. CDR3 DNA: TGTGCCAGCGGGTATCAGGGGAGAGAAAAACTGTTTTTT. As protein: CASGYQGREKLFF. Full variable domain (rest looked up from reference TRBV5-4 and TRBJ1-4): ETGVTQSPTHLIKTRGQQVTLRCSSQSGHNTVSWYQQALGQGPQFIFQYYREEENGRGNFPPRFSGLQFPNYSSELNVNALELDDSALYLCASGYQGREKLFFGSGTQLSVL.

The chain couples TRBV6-2 or TRBV6-3 to TRBJ2-1, with D possibly matching TRBD1 (5 bases). CDR1 MNHEY and CDR2 SVGEGT come from the germline V gene. The CDR3 runs 11 residues. V lost 4 bases to trimming and J lost 11 bases, with 9 bases between them. CDR3 in amino acids: CASSLGQKQFF. The CDR3 bases are TGTGCCAGCAGTTTGGGGCAGAAGCAGTTCTTC.

CDR3 region: CAWSYTGPYEQYF. In nucleotides, the CDR3 is TGTGCCTGGAGTTACACAGGGCCCTACGAGCAGTACTTC. V and J are TRBV30 and TRBJ2-7; TRBD1 might be the D (6 bases). The CDR3 sequence is 13 residues long. Trimming took off 2 bases at V and 2 bases at J, with 10 bases between the two ends. Looked up from germline, CDR1 is GTSNPN and CDR2 is SVGIG (reference sequence).

The chain couples TRBV5-1 to TRBJ1-1, with a tentative D call TRBD1 (6 bases). This CDR3 has 14 residues. The V gene's germline CDR1 is SGHRS and CDR2 YFSETQ. V was trimmed by 4 bases and J by 1 base, leaving 11 bases between them. The CDR3 loop is CASSPLGQNTEAFF. The CDR3 DNA reads TGCGCCAGCAGCCCCCTGGGACAGAACACTGAAGCTTTCTTT.

This chain uses TRBV3-1 (or the pseudogene TRBV3-2) with TRBJ2-5; 9 bases map to TRBD2. J gave up 4 bases and V 4 bases, and 4 bases lay outside the gene matches. The CDR3 runs 14 residues. Germline-derived CDR1 and CDR2 are LGHDT and YNNKEL (reference sequence). CDR3 nucleotide sequence: TGTGCCAGCAGCCCGCGGGGGGGCGGAGAGACCCAGTACTTC. This encodes CASSPRGGGETQYF.

This clone was counted only a few times. The CDR3 reads CASSWGQSEETQYF. CDR3 nucleotides: TGTGCCAGCAGCTGGGGACAGAGTGAAGAGACCCAGTACTTC. The chain recombines TRBV7-6 with TRBJ2-5; 7 positions agree with TRBD1. Germline lookup yields CDR1 SGHVS and CDR2 FNYEAQ. The CDR3 is 14 residues long. The ends lost 4 bases at V and 3 bases at J; junction bases unmatched: 5.

The J gene is TRBJ1-2, the V gene TRBV19; TRBD1 matches at 7 bases. Germline loops: CDR1 LNHDA, CDR2 SQIVND (reference sequence). V was clipped by 3 bases and J by 6 bases; unmatched bases: 10. The CDR3 runs 15 residues. CDR3 residues: CASSMNPRGWNGYTF. DNA of the CDR3: TGTGCCAGTAGTATGAACCCCAGGGGGTGGAATGGCTACACCTTC.

The chain couples TRBV25-1 to TRBJ1-6, with 7 bases lining up with TRBD1. Germline V CDR1 and CDR2: MGHDK, SYGVNS. The CDR3 covers 14 residues. The J segment lost 10 bases and the V segment lost 2 bases, leaving 5 bases of the junction unmatched. The CDR3, as DNA: TGTGCCAGCAGTGAACGAGGGGGCGGCTCACCCCTCCACTTT. This codes for CASSERGGGSPLHF.

The gene calls are TRBV2 and TRBJ2-1; D may be TRBD1 (7 bases). V was cut by 5 bases and J by 8 bases, with 13 bases left in between. The CDR3 runs to 13 residues. CDR1 is SNHLY, CDR2 FYNNEI, per germline. CDR3: CASSNRGGDEQFF. CDR3 nucleotide sequence: TGTGCCAGCAGTAACAGGGGAGGCGATGAGCAGTTCTTC. Based on the CDR3 plus reference TRBV2 and TRBJ2-1, the full variable domain is EPEVTQTPSHQVTQMGQEVILRCVPISNHLYFYWYRQILGQKVEFLVSFYNNEISEKSEIFDDQFSVERPDGSNFTLKIRSTKLEDSAMYFCASSNRGGDEQFFGPGTRLTVL.

The chain combines TRBV7-3 with TRBJ2-1; possible D gene TRBD2, 6 bases. V lost 5 bases and J lost 9, with 20 bases in between. CDR1 is SGHTA, CDR2 FQGTGA, per germline. The CDR3 length is 15 residues. CDR3 DNA sequence: TGTGCCAGCAGCAGGTCCGGGGGAACGGGGATTGAGCAGTTCTTC. Translating it yields CASSRSGGTGIEQFF.

For this clone: Other DNA sequences of this sample code for an identical CDR3. The chain links TRBV5-6 to TRBJ1-2; D unresolved. The CDR3 totals 11 residues. Germline CDR1 SGHDT, CDR2 YYEEEE. V was shortened by 4 bases and J by 8 bases, with 9 bases between the two germline ends. The CDR3 region is CASSLRGGYTF. Here the CDR3 DNA reads TGTGCCAGCAGCCTGAGAGGGGGCTACACCTTC.